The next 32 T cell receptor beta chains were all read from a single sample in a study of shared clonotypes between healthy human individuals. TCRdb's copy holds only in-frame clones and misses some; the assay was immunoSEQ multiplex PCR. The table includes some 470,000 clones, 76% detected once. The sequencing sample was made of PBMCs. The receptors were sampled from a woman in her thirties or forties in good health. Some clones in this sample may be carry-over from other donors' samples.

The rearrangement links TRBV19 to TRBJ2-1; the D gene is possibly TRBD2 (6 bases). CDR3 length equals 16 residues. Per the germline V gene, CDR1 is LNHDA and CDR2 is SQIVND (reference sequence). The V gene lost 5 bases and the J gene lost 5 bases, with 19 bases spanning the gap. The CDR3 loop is CASSQGGNEPHNEQFF. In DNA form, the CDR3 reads TGTGCCAGTAGTCAGGGAGGTAACGAGCCACACAATGAGCAGTTCTTC.

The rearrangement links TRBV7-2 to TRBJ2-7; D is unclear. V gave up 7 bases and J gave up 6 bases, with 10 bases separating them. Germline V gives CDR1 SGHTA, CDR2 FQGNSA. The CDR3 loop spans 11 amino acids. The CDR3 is CASMAGLEQYF. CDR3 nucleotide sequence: TGTGCCAGCATGGCTGGGCTCGAGCAGTACTTC.

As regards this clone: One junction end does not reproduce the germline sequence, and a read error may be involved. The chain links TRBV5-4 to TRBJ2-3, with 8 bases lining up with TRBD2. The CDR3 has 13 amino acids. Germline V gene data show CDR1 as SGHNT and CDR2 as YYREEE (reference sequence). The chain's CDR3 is CASSRTSRDTQYF. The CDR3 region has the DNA TGTGCCAGCAGTCGGACTAGCAGAGATACGCAGTATTTT.

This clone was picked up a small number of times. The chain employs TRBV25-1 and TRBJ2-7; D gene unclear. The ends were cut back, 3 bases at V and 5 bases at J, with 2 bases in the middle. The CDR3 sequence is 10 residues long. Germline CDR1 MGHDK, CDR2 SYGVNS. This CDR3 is CASSDHEQYF. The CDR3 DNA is TGTGCCAGCAGTGACCACGAGCAGTACTTC.

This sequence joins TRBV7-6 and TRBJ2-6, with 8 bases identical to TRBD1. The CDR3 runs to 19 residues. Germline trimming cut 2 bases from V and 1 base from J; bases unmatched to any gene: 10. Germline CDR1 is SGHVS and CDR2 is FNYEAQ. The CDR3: CASSLNPSTGVSGANVLTF. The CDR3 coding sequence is TGTGCCAGCAGCTTAAATCCCTCGACAGGGGTGTCTGGGGCCAACGTCCTGACTTTC.

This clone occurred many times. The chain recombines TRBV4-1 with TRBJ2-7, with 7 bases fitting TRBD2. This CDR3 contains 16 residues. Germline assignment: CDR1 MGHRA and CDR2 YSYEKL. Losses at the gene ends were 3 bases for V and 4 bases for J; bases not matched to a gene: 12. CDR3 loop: CASSHQGLAVSYEQYF. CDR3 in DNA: TGCGCCAGCAGCCACCAAGGTCTAGCGGTATCTTACGAGCAGTACTTC.

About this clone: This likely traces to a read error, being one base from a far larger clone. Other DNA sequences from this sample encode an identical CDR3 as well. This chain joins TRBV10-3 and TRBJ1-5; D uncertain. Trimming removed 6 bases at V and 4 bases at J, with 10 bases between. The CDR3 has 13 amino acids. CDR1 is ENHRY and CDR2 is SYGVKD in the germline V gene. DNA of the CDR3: TGTGCCATCAGCGATCAGGAGAATCAGCCCCAGCATTTT. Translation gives CAISDQENQPQHF.

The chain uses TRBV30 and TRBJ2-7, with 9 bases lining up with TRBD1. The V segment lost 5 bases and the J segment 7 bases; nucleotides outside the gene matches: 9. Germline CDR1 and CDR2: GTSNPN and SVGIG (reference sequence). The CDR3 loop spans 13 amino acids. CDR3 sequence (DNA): TGTGCCTGGTCCGGGACAGGGTTAGGGGAGCAGTACTTC. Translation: CAWSGTGLGEQYF.

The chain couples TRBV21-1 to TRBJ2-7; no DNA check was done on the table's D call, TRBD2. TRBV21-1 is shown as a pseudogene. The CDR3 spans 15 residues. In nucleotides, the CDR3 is TGTGCCAGCAGCCGAGTAGCCATGCGAGCCTACGAGCAGTACTTC. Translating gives CASSRVAMRAYEQYF.

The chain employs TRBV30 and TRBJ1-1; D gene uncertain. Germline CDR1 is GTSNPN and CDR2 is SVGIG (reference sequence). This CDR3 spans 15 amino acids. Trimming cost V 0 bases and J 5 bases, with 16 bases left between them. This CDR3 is CAWSVLGLSATEAFF. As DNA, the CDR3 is TGTGCCTGGAGTGTACTGGGGTTGAGTGCGACTGAAGCTTTCTTT.

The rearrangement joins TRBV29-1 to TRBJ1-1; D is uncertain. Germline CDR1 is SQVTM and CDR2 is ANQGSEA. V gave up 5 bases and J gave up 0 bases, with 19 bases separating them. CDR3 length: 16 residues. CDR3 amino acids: CSVYLGSKRVNTEAFF. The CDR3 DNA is TGCAGCGTTTATTTAGGGTCCAAGCGGGTGAACACTGAAGCTTTCTTT. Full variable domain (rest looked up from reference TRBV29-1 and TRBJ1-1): SAVISQKPSRDICQRGTSLTIQCQVDSQVTMMFWYRQQPGQSLTLIATANQGSEATYESGFVIDKFPISRPNLTFSTLTVSNMSPEDSSIYLCSVYLGSKRVNTEAFFGQGTRLTVV.

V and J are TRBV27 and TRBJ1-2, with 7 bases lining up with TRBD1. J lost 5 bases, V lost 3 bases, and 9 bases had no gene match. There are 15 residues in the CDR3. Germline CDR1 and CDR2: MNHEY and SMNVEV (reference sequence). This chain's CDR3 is CASSFLQGGFYGYTF. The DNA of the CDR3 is TGTGCCAGCAGTTTTCTCCAGGGGGGGTTTTATGGCTACACCTTC.

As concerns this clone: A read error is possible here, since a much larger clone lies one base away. The CDR3 nucleotides read TGCGCTAGCAGTATAAAGGGGGAGGGAACCTACGAGCAGTACTTC. Its protein is CASSIKGEGTYEQYF. The V call is TRBV4-1, the J call TRBJ2-5; tentative D call: TRBD2 (7 bases). Matching the DNA end better, TRBJ2-7 makes the J call doubtful. CDR3 length: 15 residues. Germline V gene data show CDR1 as MGHRA and CDR2 as YSYEKL.

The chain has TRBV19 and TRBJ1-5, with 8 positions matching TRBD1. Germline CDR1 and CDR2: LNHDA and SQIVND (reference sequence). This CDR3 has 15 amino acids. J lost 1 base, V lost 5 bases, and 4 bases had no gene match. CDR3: CASSPGQGSNQPQHF. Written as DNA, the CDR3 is TGTGCCAGTAGTCCAGGACAGGGAAGCAATCAGCCCCAGCATTTT.

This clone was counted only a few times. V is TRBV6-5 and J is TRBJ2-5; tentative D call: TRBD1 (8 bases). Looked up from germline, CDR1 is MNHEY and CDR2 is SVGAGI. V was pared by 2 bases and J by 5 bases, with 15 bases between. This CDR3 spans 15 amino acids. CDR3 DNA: TGTGCCAGCAGTTACGGGAACAGGGGGGGGGAGACCCAGTACTTC. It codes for CASSYGNRGGETQYF.

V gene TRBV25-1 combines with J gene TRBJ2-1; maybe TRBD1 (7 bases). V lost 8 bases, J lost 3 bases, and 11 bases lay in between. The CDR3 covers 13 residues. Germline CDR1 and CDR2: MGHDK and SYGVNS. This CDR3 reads CASQGDFYNEQFF. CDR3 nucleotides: TGTGCCAGCCAGGGGGACTTCTACAATGAGCAGTTCTTC.

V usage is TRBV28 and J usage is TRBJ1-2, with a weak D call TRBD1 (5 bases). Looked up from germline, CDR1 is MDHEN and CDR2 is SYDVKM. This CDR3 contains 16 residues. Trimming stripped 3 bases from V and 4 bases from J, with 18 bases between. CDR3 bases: TGTGCCAGCAGTTTTGATCTGGGGCTGGGTGGCTATGGCTACACCTTC. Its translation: CASSFDLGLGGYGYTF.

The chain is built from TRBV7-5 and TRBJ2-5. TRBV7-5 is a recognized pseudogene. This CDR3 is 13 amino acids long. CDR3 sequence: CASSQLAGETQYF. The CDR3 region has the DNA TGTGCCAGCAGCCAATTAGCAGGAGAGACCCAGTACTTC.

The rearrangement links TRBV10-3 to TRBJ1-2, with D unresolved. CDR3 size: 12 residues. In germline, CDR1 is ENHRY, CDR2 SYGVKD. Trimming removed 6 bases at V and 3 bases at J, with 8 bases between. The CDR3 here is CAIREGDYGYTF. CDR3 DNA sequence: TGTGCCATCAGGGAGGGCGACTATGGCTACACCTTC.

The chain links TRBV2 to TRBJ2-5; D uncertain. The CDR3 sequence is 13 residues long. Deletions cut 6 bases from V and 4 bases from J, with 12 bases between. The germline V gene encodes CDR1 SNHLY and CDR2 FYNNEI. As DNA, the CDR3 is TGTGCCAGCAGGGTAGGACGTGGAGAGACCCAGTACTTC. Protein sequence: CASRVGRGETQYF.

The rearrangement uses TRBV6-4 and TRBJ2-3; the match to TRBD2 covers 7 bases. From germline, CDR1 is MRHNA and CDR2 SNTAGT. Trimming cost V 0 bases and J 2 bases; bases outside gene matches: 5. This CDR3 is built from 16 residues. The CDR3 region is CASSDSASGITDTQYF. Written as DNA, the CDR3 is TGTGCCAGCAGTGACTCGGCCAGCGGGATCACAGATACGCAGTATTTT.

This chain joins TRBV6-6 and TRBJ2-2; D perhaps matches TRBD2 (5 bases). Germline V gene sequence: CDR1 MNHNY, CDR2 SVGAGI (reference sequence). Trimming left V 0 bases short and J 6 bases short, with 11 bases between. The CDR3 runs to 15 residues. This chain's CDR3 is CASSYSVAGAGELFF. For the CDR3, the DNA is TGTGCCAGCAGTTACTCGGTGGCGGGCGCCGGGGAGCTGTTTTTT.

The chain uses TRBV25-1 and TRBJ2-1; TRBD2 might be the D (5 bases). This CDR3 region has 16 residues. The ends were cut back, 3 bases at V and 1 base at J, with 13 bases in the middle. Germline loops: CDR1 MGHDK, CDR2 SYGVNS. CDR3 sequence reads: CASSDGLARSYNEQFF. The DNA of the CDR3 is TGTGCCAGCAGTGACGGGCTAGCAAGGTCCTACAATGAGCAGTTCTTC.

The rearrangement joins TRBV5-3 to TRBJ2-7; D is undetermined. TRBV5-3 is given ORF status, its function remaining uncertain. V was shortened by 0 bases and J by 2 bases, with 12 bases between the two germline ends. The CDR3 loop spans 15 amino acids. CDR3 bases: TGTGCCAGAAGCTTGGCCCGTGTCGGTACCTACGAGCAGTACTTC. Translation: CARSLARVGTYEQYF.

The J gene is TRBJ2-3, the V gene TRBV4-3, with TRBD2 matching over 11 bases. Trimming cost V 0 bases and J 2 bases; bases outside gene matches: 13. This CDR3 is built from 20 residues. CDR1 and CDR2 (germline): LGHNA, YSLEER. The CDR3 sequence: CASSQDRALGLADLTDTQYF. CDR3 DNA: TGCGCCAGCAGCCAAGATCGGGCCCTGGGACTAGCGGATCTCACAGATACGCAGTATTTT.

CDR3 nucleotide sequence: TGTGCCAGCACCACGGGACTAGCGACTAAGGAGACCCAGTACTTC. Its protein is CASTTGLATKETQYF. The genes are TRBV6-5 and TRBJ2-5; 10 bases are shared with TRBD2. Looked up from germline, CDR1 is MNHEY and CDR2 is SVGAGI. This CDR3 has 15 residues. J gave up 5 bases and V 7 bases, and 10 bases lay outside the gene matches.

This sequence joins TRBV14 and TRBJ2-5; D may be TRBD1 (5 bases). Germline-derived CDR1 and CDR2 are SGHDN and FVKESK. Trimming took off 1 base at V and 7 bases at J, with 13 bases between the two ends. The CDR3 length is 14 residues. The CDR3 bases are TGTGCCAGCAGCCAAGGACGCTTCACAGGGACCCAGTACTTC. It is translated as CASSQGRFTGTQYF. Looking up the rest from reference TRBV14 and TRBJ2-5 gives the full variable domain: EAGVTQFPSHSVIEKGQTVTLRCDPISGHDNLYWYRRVMGKEIKFLLHFVKESKQDESGMPNNRFLAERTGGTYSTLKVQPAELEDSGVYFCASSQGRFTGTQYFGPGTRLLVL.

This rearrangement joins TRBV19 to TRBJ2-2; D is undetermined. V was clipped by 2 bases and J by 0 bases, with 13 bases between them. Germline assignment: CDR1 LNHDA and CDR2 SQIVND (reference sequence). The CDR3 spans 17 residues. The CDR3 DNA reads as TGTGCCAGTAGTATACTAGGGTATAACGCGAACACCGGGGAGCTGTTTTTT. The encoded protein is CASSILGYNANTGELFF.

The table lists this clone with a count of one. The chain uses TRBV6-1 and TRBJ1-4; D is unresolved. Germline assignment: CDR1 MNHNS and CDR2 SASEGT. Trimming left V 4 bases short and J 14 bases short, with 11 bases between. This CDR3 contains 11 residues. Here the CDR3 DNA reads TGTGCCAGCAGTGTAAGTTGGACTCTGTTTTTT. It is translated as CASSVSWTLFF.

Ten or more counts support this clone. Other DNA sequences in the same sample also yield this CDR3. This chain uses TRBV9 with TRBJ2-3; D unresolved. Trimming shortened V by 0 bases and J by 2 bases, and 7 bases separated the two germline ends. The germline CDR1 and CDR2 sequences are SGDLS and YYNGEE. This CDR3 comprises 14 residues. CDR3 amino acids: CASSVAGLTDTQYF. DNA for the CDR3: TGTGCCAGCAGCGTAGCGGGCCTCACAGATACGCAGTATTTT. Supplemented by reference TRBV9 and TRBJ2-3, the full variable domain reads DSGVTQTPKHLITATGQRVTLRCSPRSGDLSVYWYQQSLDQGLQFLIQYYNGEERAKGNILERFSAQQFPDLHSELNLSSLELGDSALYFCASSVAGLTDTQYFGPGTRLTVL.

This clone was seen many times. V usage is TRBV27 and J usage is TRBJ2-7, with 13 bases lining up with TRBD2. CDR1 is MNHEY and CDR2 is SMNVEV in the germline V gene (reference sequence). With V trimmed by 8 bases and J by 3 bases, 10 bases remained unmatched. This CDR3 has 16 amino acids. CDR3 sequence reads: CASSRGLAGMSYEQYF. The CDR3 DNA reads TGTGCCAGCTCCCGGGGACTAGCGGGAATGAGCTACGAGCAGTACTTC.

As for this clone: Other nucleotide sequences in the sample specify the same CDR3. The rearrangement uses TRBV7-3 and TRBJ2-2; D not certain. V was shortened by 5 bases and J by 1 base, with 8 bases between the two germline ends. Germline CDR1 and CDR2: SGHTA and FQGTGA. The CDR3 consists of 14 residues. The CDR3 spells CASSPTRNTGELFF. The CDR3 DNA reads TGTGCCAGCAGCCCGACAAGGAACACCGGGGAGCTGTTTTTT.